What follows describes a single T cell receptor (beta chain). The CDR3 is 15 residues long. Trimming pared 2 bases from V and 2 bases from J, leaving 13 bases between. Germline CDR1 is MDHEN and CDR2 is SYDVKM. This record comes from a study of blood T cell repertoires in COVID-19. Study summary: The United States, Italy and Spain provided the acute and convalescent COVID-19 samples.

Authors' processing steps: Amplification from reference gene primers served as the basis for estimated nucleated cell counts. Sequencing was performed with immunoSEQ multiplex PCR; in TCRdb, only in-frame clones are kept and a portion is missing. V and J calls and clone size are given by that table; D and trimming were obtained from the DNA. The sample has a few hundred thousand clones, roughly 80% seen once. The study counted Cohort 3 donors as recovered given two negative PCRs, clearance, or symptom resolution. The rearrangement uses TRBV28 and TRBJ2-7; D remains ambiguous. What was sequenced was PBMCs or T cells enriched from blood (not recorded which). The clonotype was recovered from a woman between 45 and 60 years old who had recovered from COVID-19. This CDR3 is CASSLQFSPTYEQYF. The CDR3 DNA sequence: TGTGCCAGCAGTTTACAGTTCTCCCCGACCTACGAGCAGTACTTC. Complete variable domain (other parts from reference TRBV28 and TRBJ2-7): DVKVTQSSRYLVKRTGEKVFLECVQDMDHENMFWYRQDPGLGLRLIYFSYDVKMKEKGDIPEGYSVSREKKERFSLILESASTNQTSMYLCASSLQFSPTYEQYFGPGTRLTVT.